The 20 T cell receptor beta chains listed next were all sequenced from one sample in a study of shared clonotypes between healthy human individuals. TCRdb's copy holds only in-frame clones and misses some; the assay was immunoSEQ multiplex PCR. The table shows over 400,000 clones, with roughly 95% occurring only once. Sequencing used naive CD4+ T cells sorted from blood. Subset given: CD45RA+ positively selected. Receptors were obtained from a woman in her 30s in good health.

The chain links TRBV28 to TRBJ1-6, with D maybe TRBD1 (5 bases). The germline V and J ends were trimmed by 5 bases and 6 bases, with 14 bases remaining between them. Per the germline V gene, CDR1 is MDHEN and CDR2 is SYDVKM. CDR3 length: 15 amino acids. CDR3 nucleotides: TGTGCCAGCAGTGGGTCGGGGACCGTTAATTCACCCCTCCACTTT. Protein: CASSGSGTVNSPLHF.

V is TRBV19 and J is TRBJ1-4; D gene unclear. With 7 bases removed from V and 0 bases from J, the gap between germline ends came to 12 bases. Germline V CDR1 and CDR2: LNHDA, SQIVND (reference sequence). The CDR3 is 15 amino acids. CDR3 protein: CASIPSGATNEKLFF. In DNA, the CDR3 is TGTGCCAGTATTCCCTCCGGGGCAACTAATGAAAAACTGTTTTTT.

V and J are TRBV28 and TRBJ2-1; TRBD2 matches 10 bases. CDR3 size: 14 residues. Germline values: CDR1 MDHEN, CDR2 SYDVKM. This CDR3 reads CVASGSLGDNEQFF. The CDR3 bases are TGTGTCGCTAGCGGGAGCCTTGGGGACAATGAGCAGTTCTTC.

V gene TRBV5-6 combines with J gene TRBJ1-2; tentatively, D is TRBD1 (5 bases). The CDR3 covers 13 residues. Germline lookup yields CDR1 SGHDT and CDR2 YYEEEE. The V end was cut by 0 bases, the J end by 8 bases, with 11 bases between. The CDR3 DNA follows: TGTGCCAGCAGCTTGGCCAGGGCAAAGGGCTACACCTTC. It translates to CASSLARAKGYTF.

CDR3 residues: CASSNGTPYSNQPQHF. The CDR3 region has the DNA TGTGCCAGCAGCAACGGGACGCCATATAGCAATCAGCCCCAGCATTTT. The gene calls are TRBV28 and TRBJ1-5, with a tentative D call TRBD1 (5 bases). The V and J ends lost 6 bases and 0 bases respectively, with 15 bases between them. Germline values: CDR1 MDHEN, CDR2 SYDVKM. The CDR3 totals 16 residues. Looking up the rest from reference TRBV28 and TRBJ1-5 gives the full variable domain: DVKVTQSSRYLVKRTGEKVFLECVQDMDHENMFWYRQDPGLGLRLIYFSYDVKMKEKGDIPEGYSVSREKKERFSLILESASTNQTSMYLCASSNGTPYSNQPQHFGDGTRLSIL.

The V gene is TRBV28, the J gene TRBJ2-7; no clear D. Trimming took 2 bases from V and 3 from J, leaving 11 bases between them. The CDR3 sequence is 14 residues long. Germline CDR1 MDHEN, CDR2 SYDVKM. Here the CDR3 reads CASSLPGLGYEQYF. For the CDR3, the DNA is TGTGCCAGCAGTTTACCTGGCCTAGGCTACGAGCAGTACTTC.

The V gene is TRBV29-1, the J gene TRBJ2-7; no reliable D call. V lost 6 bases and J lost 4, with 7 bases in between. CDR3 length: 10 amino acids. Germline CDR1 reads SQVTM; CDR2 reads ANQGSEA. As DNA, the CDR3 is TGCAGCGTGCAGGAATACGAGCAGTACTTC. This encodes CSVQEYEQYF.

The rearrangement joins TRBV6-5 to TRBJ1-5; the D gene is possibly TRBD1 (5 bases). The ends were cut back, 6 bases at V and 6 bases at J, with 12 bases in the middle. Germline CDR1 and CDR2: MNHEY and SVGAGI. The CDR3 is made up of 13 amino acids. CDR3 in amino acids: CASSSREGQPQHF. As DNA, the CDR3 is TGTGCCAGCAGCTCCAGGGAGGGTCAGCCCCAGCATTTT.

V and J are TRBV28 and TRBJ2-7; a possible D gene is TRBD1 (6 bases). V lost 4 bases, J lost 0 bases, and 10 bases lay in between. Looked up from germline, CDR1 is MDHEN and CDR2 is SYDVKM. The CDR3 is 14 residues long. The CDR3 is CASSWPGHSYEQYF. CDR3 coding DNA: TGTGCCAGCAGTTGGCCGGGACACTCCTACGAGCAGTACTTC.

V usage is TRBV7-6 and J usage is TRBJ2-6, with 7 bases identical to TRBD1. CDR3 length equals 21 residues. In germline, CDR1 is SGHVS, CDR2 FNYEAQ. Trimming at V came to 1 base and at J to 0 bases, leaving 15 bases not matched to a gene. The CDR3 here is CASSLVSAVGRQGSGANVLTF. The CDR3 region has the DNA TGTGCCAGCAGCTTAGTGTCTGCGGTAGGCCGACAGGGCTCTGGGGCCAACGTCCTGACTTTC.

The chain couples TRBV6-5 to TRBJ2-5, with D uncertain. The end of the DNA aligns better with TRBJ2-7, so the J call may be wrong. CDR1 is MNHEY, CDR2 SVGAGI, per germline. This CDR3 is built from 13 residues. The DNA for the CDR3 is TGTGCCAGCAGTTCCGGGTCTCACTACGAGCAGTACTTC. It encodes CASSSGSHYEQYF.

V gene TRBV27 combines with J gene TRBJ2-1; TRBD2 agrees at 8 bases. Per germline, CDR1 MNHEY and CDR2 SMNVEV (reference sequence). V shed 10 bases, J shed 0 bases, and the junction held 8 bases outside the gene matches. This CDR3 comprises 15 residues. CDR3 region: CATGRGASSYNEQFF. CDR3 bases: TGTGCCACCGGGAGGGGTGCGAGCTCCTACAATGAGCAGTTCTTC.

The chain is built from TRBV10-3 and TRBJ2-7, with TRBD1 matching 10 bases. V was clipped by 2 bases and J by 5 bases; unmatched bases: 6. CDR1 is ENHRY and CDR2 is SYGVKD in the germline V gene. This CDR3 region has 15 residues. The CDR3 DNA reads as TGTGCCATCAGTGAGCGCGACAGGGGGCTCGACGAGCAGTACTTC. Translating gives CAISERDRGLDEQYF.

The genes are TRBV2 and TRBJ2-1; D perhaps matches TRBD1 (5 bases). The V end was cut by 0 bases, the J end by 10 bases, with 13 bases between. The germline V gene has CDR1 SNHLY and CDR2 FYNNEI. This CDR3 is built from 14 residues. As DNA, the CDR3 is TGTGCCAGCAGTGAAGCTTTGACAGTTAGGGAGCAGTTCTTC. Its translation: CASSEALTVREQFF.

This clone was recorded only once. The J gene is TRBJ2-7, the V gene TRBV7-9; 14 bases map to TRBD2. The CDR3 length is 16 residues. CDR1 is SEHNR, CDR2 FQNEAQ, per germline (reference sequence). The V segment lost 5 bases and the J segment 5 bases; nucleotides outside the gene matches: 8. CDR3: CASSLGLAGVSHEQYF. For the CDR3, the DNA is TGTGCCAGCAGCCTGGGACTAGCGGGAGTTTCCCACGAGCAGTACTTC. Filled out from reference TRBV7-9 and TRBJ2-7, the complete variable domain reads DTGVSQNPRHKITKRGQNVTFRCDPISEHNRLYWYRQTLGQGPEFLTYFQNEAQLEKSRLLSDRFSAERPKGSFSTLEIQRTEQGDSAMYLCASSLGLAGVSHEQYFGPGTRLTVT.

The genes are TRBV7-2 and TRBJ2-1; D is perhaps TRBD2 (6 bases). Per germline, CDR1 SGHTA and CDR2 FQGNSA. V was pared by 2 bases and J by 4 bases, with 15 bases between. The CDR3 is 16 residues long. The CDR3 sequence is CASSLLGGGPYNEQFF. In nucleotides, the CDR3 is TGTGCCAGCAGCTTACTGGGGGGAGGACCATACAATGAGCAGTTCTTC.

V gene TRBV18 combines with J gene TRBJ1-2, with unresolved D. Trimming stripped 2 bases from V and 4 bases from J, with 11 bases between. The CDR3 length is 14 residues. The germline gives CDR1 KGHSH, CDR2 LQKENI. The CDR3 region is CASSPVSVFYGYTF. CDR3 in DNA: TGTGCCAGCTCACCAGTTTCGGTGTTCTATGGCTACACCTTC.

This chain connects TRBV5-6 to TRBJ2-3; weak D call: TRBD2 (5 bases). The CDR3 totals 16 residues. V lost 7 bases, J lost 3 bases, and 21 bases lay in between. Germline V gene lookup returns CDR1 SGHDT and CDR2 YYEEEE. The CDR3 region is CASLERGRAPTDTQYF. In DNA, the CDR3 is TGTGCCAGCCTCGAAAGAGGGCGGGCCCCTACAGATACGCAGTATTTT.

This chain links TRBV6-1 with TRBJ2-2; possible D gene TRBD1, 6 bases. Germline CDR1 reads MNHNS; CDR2 reads SASEGT. The CDR3 spans 14 residues. Trimming removed 7 bases at V and 1 base at J, with 10 bases between. The chain's CDR3 is CASILTGNTGELFF. CDR3 DNA: TGTGCCAGCATCTTGACAGGGAACACCGGGGAGCTGTTTTTT.

Only one count was recorded for this clone. The sample contains more than one DNA sequence encoding this CDR3. The chain employs TRBV5-1 and TRBJ2-3; no firm D call. Trimming left V 3 bases short and J 6 bases short, with 5 bases between. The CDR3 is 11 amino acids. Germline CDR1 reads SGHRS; CDR2 reads YFSETQ. In DNA form, the CDR3 reads TGCGCCAGCAGCTCGTCGGATACGCAGTATTTT. This sequence encodes CASSSSDTQYF.